The rows below give T cell receptor beta chains drawn from one sample of a study of blood T cells in healthy people across ages. TCRdb redid the calling of the 5' RACE reads with MiXCR, one entry per CDR3 protein. The sample lists some 750,000 distinct CDR3 sequences; about 20% were seen once. The specimen was blood. All receptors derive from a man aged 65-85 years in good health. Each CDR3 is given with its conserved first and last residue. The order of the fields is D gene, V gene, clone size, J gene, CDR3 DNA, CDR3 protein. A D gene is named only where the DNA matches it firmly. A clone size is listed for some rows: how often the clone was seen (once, few, many), or a class if it is expanded.

D: TRBD2; V: TRBV5-1; size: once; J: TRBJ2-3; DNA: TGCGCCAGCAAGAGTGCGGGAGGCACAGATACGCAGTATTTT; CDR3: CASKSAGGTDTQYF
D: -; V: TRBV7-3; size: few; J: TRBJ1-2; DNA: TGTGCCAGCAGCAACCCGGGAATGGGGGGCTACACCTTC; CDR3: CASSNPGMGGYTF
D: -; V: TRBV30; size: -; J: TRBJ2-1; DNA: TGTGCCTGGAGTGTAGCTCAGGTCTCCTACAATGAGCAGTTCTTC; CDR3: CAWSVAQVSYNEQFF
D: -; V: TRBV12-3/TRBV12-4; size: -; J: TRBJ2-3; DNA: TGTGCCAGCAGTTTTGGGCCAGGGTCCACAGATACGCAGTATTTT; CDR3: CASSFGPGSTDTQYF
D: -; V: TRBV5-1; size: few; J: TRBJ1-5; DNA: TGCGCCAGCAGCTTGACCCCCTTACCAGGGGTCCAGCCCCAGCATTTT; CDR3: CASSLTPLPGVQPQHF
D: -; V: TRBV10-2; size: -; J: TRBJ1-5; DNA: TGCGCCAGCAGGCATTATAGCAATCAGCCCCAGCATTTT; CDR3: CASRHYSNQPQHF
D: -; V: TRBV2; size: few; J: TRBJ1-5; DNA: TGTGCCAGCACCGTGGGACCACAGCCCCAGCATTTT; CDR3: CASTVGPQPQHF
D: TRBD1; V: TRBV18; size: -; J: TRBJ2-7; DNA: TGTGCCAGCTCACCACCCGGGACAGGGAACGAGCAGTACTTC; CDR3: CASSPPGTGNEQYF
D: TRBD2; V: TRBV4-3; size: -; J: TRBJ2-1; DNA: TGCGCCAGCTCGGGGCTAGCGGGGAGCTCCTACAATGAGCAGTTCTTC; CDR3: CASSGLAGSSYNEQFF
D: TRBD2; V: TRBV4-1; size: few; J: TRBJ2-1; DNA: TGCGCCAGCAGCCAAGATCCCCCCCGGACTAGCGGGAGCAGTAGGAATGAGCAGTTCTTC; CDR3: CASSQDPPRTSGSSRNEQFF
D: TRBD1; V: TRBV20-1; size: -; J: TRBJ2-3; DNA: TGCAGTGCCCCCCGGGACAGGACGTCGGATACGCAGTATTTT; CDR3: CSAPRDRTSDTQYF
D: TRBD2; V: TRBV12-3/TRBV12-4; size: -; J: TRBJ2-1; DNA: TGTGCCAGCATCTTAGCGGGAAAGAATGAGCAGTTCTTC; CDR3: CASILAGKNEQFF
D: -; V: TRBV12-5; size: -; J: TRBJ1-2; DNA: TGTGCTAGTGCCTTACATCTTAACTATGGCTACACCTTC; CDR3: CASALHLNYGYTF
D: -; V: TRBV18; size: -; J: TRBJ1-6; DNA: TGTGCCAGCTCACCGGGGACCGATAATTTACCCCTCCACTTT; CDR3: CASSPGTDNLPLHF
D: -; V: TRBV5-1; size: few; J: TRBJ1-5; DNA: TGCGCCAGCAGCTTGTCAGGTTATAGCAATCAGCCCCAGCATTTT; CDR3: CASSLSGYSNQPQHF
D: -; V: TRBV4-2; size: -; J: TRBJ1-1; DNA: TGTGCCAGCACCCTCGACTGGGGGAACACTGAAGCTTTCTTT; CDR3: CASTLDWGNTEAFF
D: -; V: TRBV5-1; size: few; J: TRBJ1-2; DNA: TGCGCCAGCAGCTTTGATAACTATGGCTACACCTTC; CDR3: CASSFDNYGYTF
D: -; V: TRBV12-5; size: -; J: TRBJ2-5; DNA: TGTGCTAGTGGTTTCGGCCAAGAGACCCAGTACTTC; CDR3: CASGFGQETQYF
D: -; V: TRBV6-2/TRBV6-3; size: few; J: TRBJ1-6; DNA: TGTGCCAGCAGTTGGGTGACTTCACCCCTCCACTTT; CDR3: CASSWVTSPLHF
D: TRBD2; V: TRBV14; size: -; J: TRBJ2-1; DNA: TGTGCCAGCAGCGACCCATTAGGGAGGGGTAAAAATGAGCAGTTCTTC; CDR3: CASSDPLGRGKNEQFF
D: TRBD2; V: TRBV11-2; size: few; J: TRBJ2-1; DNA: TGTGCCAGCAGCTTAGTGGCCGGTGGCGGGAGCTCCTACAATGAGCAGTTCTTC; CDR3: CASSLVAGGGSSYNEQFF
D: TRBD1; V: TRBV11-2; size: few; J: TRBJ2-1; DNA: TGTGCCAGCAGCCCGGGGACAGGGCCCCACAATGAGCAGTTCTTC; CDR3: CASSPGTGPHNEQFF
D: -; V: TRBV7-2; size: -; J: TRBJ1-2; DNA: TGTGCCAGCAGCTTATGGGGGACCCATGGCTACACCTTC; CDR3: CASSLWGTHGYTF
D: -; V: TRBV19; size: -; J: TRBJ2-1; DNA: TGTGCCAGTAGCTACGGACAGAACTACAATGAGCAGTTCTTC; CDR3: CASSYGQNYNEQFF